This T cell receptor (beta chain) was observed in a study of T cell responses to AZD1222 COVID-19 vaccine. Study conclusions and caveats: Samples come after the peak T cell response, not at day 14. Of the AZD1222 recipients, only six were seropositive at baseline. Of spike-specific TCRs, nearly half reportedly target regions left unmutated in variants.

This clone was seen just once. Its matching antigen is unknown. Trimming cost V 5 bases and J 2 bases, with 7 bases left between them. The CDR3 has 14 residues. Germline CDR1 and CDR2: LNHDA and SQIVND (reference sequence). Produced via immunoSEQ multiplex PCR; TCRdb's table is partial and in-frame only. The top ten hold roughly a tenth of the sample, which has 150,000 or so clones, approximately 87% seen once. Pooled samples include second doses given at about 4 or 12 weeks. The rearrangement joins TRBV19 to TRBJ2-6; D possibly corresponds to TRBD1 (5 bases). The sequence was obtained from an adult who received the AZD1222 COVID-19 vaccine. Sequenced material: peripheral blood, taken 28 days after the second AZD1222 dose. Written as DNA, the CDR3 is TGTGCCAGTAGTCCAGGGACTGGGGCCAACGTCCTGACTTTC. Amino acids: CASSPGTGANVLTF.